The 19 T cell receptor beta chains below come from one sample, sequenced in a study of T cell repertoires in cytomegalovirus infection. Their antigen targets remain unknown. TCRdb independently ran MiXCR on the reads; one entry per CDR3 protein. The sample contains hundreds of thousands of distinct CDR3 sequences, 30% to 35% of which appear only once. The sample in question was cultured PBMCs, obtained from culture after CMV antigen stimulation. Receptor source: a human donor in good health (CMV status not recorded). Some clones in this sample may be carry-over from other donors' samples.

The CDR3 DNA reads TGTGCCAGCCGGGGGGGGGTTCCCTATCAGCCCCAGCATTTT. It codes for CASRGGVPYQPQHF. The chain uses TRBV7-4 and TRBJ1-5; TRBD1 might be the D (5 bases). The CDR3 sequence is 14 residues long. Deletions cut 8 bases from V and 5 bases from J, with 16 bases between. Looked up from germline, CDR1 is SGHVT and CDR2 is SQSDAQ.

The rearrangement joins TRBV20-1 to TRBJ1-6; 8 bases map to TRBD1. Germline CDR1 and CDR2: DFQATT and SNEGSKA (reference sequence). The trim removed 3 bases at V and 10 bases at J, leaving 8 bases unmatched. This CDR3 has 14 residues. Here the CDR3 reads CSASHGQGGSPLHF. The CDR3, as DNA: TGCAGTGCTAGTCATGGACAGGGTGGCTCACCCCTCCACTTT.

The V and J genes are TRBV2 and TRBJ2-3, with 12 bases that match TRBD2. Germline lookup yields CDR1 SNHLY and CDR2 FYNNEI. CDR3 size: 16 residues. Losses at the gene ends were 5 bases for V and 6 bases for J; bases not matched to a gene: 9. For the CDR3, the DNA is TGTGCCAGCAGTCGCACTAGCGGGGGGTACCTTGATACGCAGTATTTT. This translates into CASSRTSGGYLDTQYF.

The gene calls are TRBV7-2 and TRBJ2-7; D might be TRBD1 or TRBD2, each matching 5 bases. Germline CDR1 is SGHTA and CDR2 is FQGNSA. Between the trimmed V and J ends, which lost 4 bases and 9 bases, there was a span of 16 bases. The CDR3 has 13 amino acids. The CDR3 nucleotides are TGTGCCAGCAGCTCACAGGCCAGGGACCGGCAGTACTTC. This translates into CASSSQARDRQYF. The variable domain in full, completed from reference TRBV7-2 and TRBJ2-7, reads GAGVSQSPSNKVTEKGKDVELRCDPISGHTALYWYRQSLGQGLEFLIYFQGNSAPDKSGLPSDRFSAERTGGSVSTLTIQRTQQEDSAVYLCASSSQARDRQYFGPGTRLTVT.

The V and J genes are TRBV12-3 or TRBV12-4 and TRBJ2-1; the D gene is possibly TRBD1 (6 bases). There are 15 residues in the CDR3. V was pared by 2 bases and J by 3 bases, with 11 bases between. The CDR3 loop reads CASSLRAGVYNEQFF. Here the CDR3 DNA reads TGTGCCAGCAGTTTAAGGGCAGGGGTCTACAATGAGCAGTTCTTC.

J is TRBJ2-3 and V is TRBV10-3; D is unclear. V lost 0 bases and J 2 bases, leaving 12 bases between the germline ends. CDR3 size: 16 residues. Germline-derived CDR1 and CDR2 are ENHRY and SYGVKD. DNA of the CDR3: TGTGCCATCAGTGAGTCGGTGTGGACCGTCACAGATACGCAGTATTTT. This sequence encodes CAISESVWTVTDTQYF.

V and J are TRBV11-2 and TRBJ2-3; the D gene is possibly TRBD1 (5 bases). The CDR3 contains 15 residues. Trimming pared 5 bases from V and 0 bases from J, leaving 12 bases between. Germline assignment: CDR1 SGHAT and CDR2 FQNNGV. The CDR3 nucleotides are TGTGCCAGCAGCCCATGGACACCAAGCACAGATACGCAGTATTTT. Translation gives CASSPWTPSTDTQYF. The whole variable domain, remainder taken from reference TRBV11-2 and TRBJ2-3, is EAGVAQSPRYKIIEKRQSVAFWCNPISGHATLYWYQQILGQGPKLLIQFQNNGVVDDSQLPKDRFSAERLKGVDSTLKIQPAKLEDSAVYLCASSPWTPSTDTQYFGPGTRLTVL.

The genes are TRBV27 and TRBJ2-1, with 9 bases fitting TRBD2. The CDR3 is 13 amino acids. Germline assignment: CDR1 MNHEY and CDR2 SMNVEV (reference sequence). Unmatched junction bases numbered 4, after V lost 0 bases and J lost 13 bases. The CDR3 region has the DNA TGTGCCAGCAGTTTATCGGGACTAGCTCAACAGTTCTTC. Translated, it gives CASSLSGLAQQFF.

This clonotype showed up just a few times. CDR3 in DNA: TGTGCCAGCAGTTTCCCCCAGGGTACGCAGTATTTT. Translation: CASSFPQGTQYF. The rearrangement uses TRBV6-2 or TRBV6-3 and TRBJ2-3, with D tentatively TRBD1 (5 bases). CDR3 size: 12 residues. V gave up 4 bases and J gave up 8 bases, with 10 bases separating them. CDR1 is MNHEY, CDR2 SVGEGT, per germline.

The chain links TRBV18 to TRBJ2-7; TRBD1 matches 9 bases. V trimming: 3 bases; J trimming: 7 bases; junction bases outside the gene matches: 7. CDR3 size: 14 residues. Germline assignment: CDR1 KGHSH and CDR2 LQKENI. The CDR3 bases are TGTGCCAGCTCACCGTCTCCGGGACAGGGAGAGCAGTACTTC. Its translation is CASSPSPGQGEQYF.

This chain joins TRBV7-2 and TRBJ2-7, with no clear D. Germline CDR1 and CDR2: SGHTA and FQGNSA. Trimming removed 1 base at V and 7 bases at J, with 11 bases between. CDR3 length: 13 amino acids. The CDR3: CASSLGSVGEQYF. In nucleotides, the CDR3 is TGTGCCAGCAGCTTAGGCTCGGTGGGGGAGCAGTACTTC.

This chain joins TRBV6-5 and TRBJ2-1; D may correspond to TRBD1 or TRBD2 (6 bases each). The ends were cut back, 6 bases at V and 9 bases at J, with 18 bases in the middle. The germline V gene has CDR1 MNHEY and CDR2 SVGAGI. The CDR3 runs to 14 residues. Here the CDR3 reads CASRRDGGGGEQFF. The CDR3 DNA follows: TGTGCCAGCAGGCGGGATGGGGGCGGCGGTGAGCAGTTCTTC.

This chain links TRBV3-1 with TRBJ1-1; 7 bases map to TRBD1. CDR1 is LGHDT and CDR2 is YNNKEL in the germline V gene (reference sequence). The J segment lost 11 bases and the V segment lost 0 bases, leaving 12 bases of the junction unmatched. The CDR3 contains 15 residues. The CDR3 sequence: CASSQEHRGSFGAFF. The CDR3 DNA is TGTGCCAGCAGCCAAGAACACAGGGGATCGTTTGGGGCTTTCTTT.

The J gene is TRBJ2-7, the V gene TRBV7-4; the D is unclear. Germline CDR1 is SGHVT and CDR2 is SQSDAQ. CDR3 length: 12 amino acids. The V end lost 5 bases, the J end lost 2 bases, and 7 bases lay between the germline ends. The CDR3 nucleotides read TGTGCCAGCAGCCCCCACGCCTACGAGCAGTACTTC. It specifies CASSPHAYEQYF.

The chain recombines TRBV7-9 with TRBJ2-1, with unresolved D. Germline V CDR1 and CDR2: SEHNR, FQNEAQ (reference sequence). The CDR3 has 12 residues. Trimming pared 2 bases from V and 8 bases from J, leaving 7 bases between. This CDR3 reads CASSLTRDEQFF. CDR3 in DNA: TGTGCCAGCAGCTTAACCCGAGATGAGCAGTTCTTC.

The table lists this clonotype with a few counts. The rearrangement uses TRBV20-1 and TRBJ2-3; D gene ambiguous. V was shortened by 7 bases and J by 5 bases, with 16 bases between the two germline ends. CDR1 and CDR2 (germline): DFQATT, SNEGSKA (reference sequence). CDR3 length: 13 amino acids. The CDR3 coding sequence is TGCAGTGTCAGGACCGTAGGATTAGATACGCAGTATTTT. Translating it yields CSVRTVGLDTQYF.

The chain has TRBV7-2 and TRBJ2-1, with 8 bases fitting TRBD2. The CDR3 loop spans 15 amino acids. The V segment lost 5 bases and the J segment 5 bases; nucleotides outside the gene matches: 8. The germline CDR1 and CDR2 sequences are SGHTA and FQGNSA. The chain's CDR3 is CASSPGGAGDNEQFF. The CDR3 DNA follows: TGTGCCAGCAGCCCCGGGGGGGCCGGGGACAATGAGCAGTTCTTC.

The chain is built from TRBV4-3 and TRBJ2-3, with no clear D. Germline values: CDR1 LGHNA, CDR2 YSLEER. V lost 2 bases to trimming and J lost 5 bases, with 11 bases between them. This CDR3 spans 14 amino acids. Here the CDR3 reads CASSQIGVVDTQYF. The CDR3 region has the DNA TGCGCCAGCAGCCAAATTGGGGTGGTAGATACGCAGTATTTT.

The rearrangement joins TRBV5-5 to TRBJ2-7, with D unclear. CDR3 length: 14 residues. The germline gives CDR1 SGHKS, CDR2 YYEKEE (reference sequence). Trimming pared 0 bases from V and 3 bases from J, leaving 10 bases between. The CDR3 region has the DNA TGTGCCAGCAGCTTGGACGGCAGGCTCTACGAGCAGTACTTC. Translation gives CASSLDGRLYEQYF.